This record looks at one T cell receptor (beta chain) sequence and its context. What it binds is unknown. The CDR3 runs 12 residues. From germline, CDR1 is MNHEY and CDR2 SMNVEV (reference sequence). Trimming cost V 10 bases and J 3 bases, with 12 bases left between them. The sample belongs to a study of CD8+ T cells in alopecia areata. In the study overall: Each of the treated patients was given oral tofacitinib, 5 to 10 mg twice daily, for moderate-to-severe alopecia areata. Study conclusions and caveats: Tofacitinib delivered significant drops in scalp clonality and in expanded CD8+ clones among the top 100.

The treatment here: oral pan-JAK inhibitor, 5-10 mg twice daily. The study team obtained lesional scalp punch biopsies and peripheral blood from alopecia areata patients. The authors sorted CD4+ and CD8+ T cells from PBMCs. As the sequencing template, cDNA was produced by extracting RNA and reverse transcribing it. Libraries were prepared by immunoSEQ multiplex PCR; TCRdb keeps only in-frame clonotypes and omits some of them. The sample lists some 200,000 clones, about 62% occurring once. This sequence was found in a human donor with alopecia areata. Sequenced here: CD4+ T cells sorted from blood, sampled at week 24, from a patient treated with tofacitinib. The chain uses TRBV27 and TRBJ1-2, with a possible D match to TRBD1 (5 bases). The DNA of the CDR3 is TGTGCCACAAAACGGGGGGACTATGGCTACACCTTC. It translates to CATKRGDYGYTF.